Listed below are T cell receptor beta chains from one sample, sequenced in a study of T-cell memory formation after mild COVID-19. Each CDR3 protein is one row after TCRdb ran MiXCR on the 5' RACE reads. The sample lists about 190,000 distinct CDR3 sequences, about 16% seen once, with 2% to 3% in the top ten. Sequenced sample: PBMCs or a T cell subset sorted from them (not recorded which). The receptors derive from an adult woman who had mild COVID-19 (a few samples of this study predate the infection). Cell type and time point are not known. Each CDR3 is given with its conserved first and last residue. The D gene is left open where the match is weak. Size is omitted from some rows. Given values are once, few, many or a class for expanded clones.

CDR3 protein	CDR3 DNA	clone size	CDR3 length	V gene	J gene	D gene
CASSQPMLRGNEQFF	TGTGCCAGCAGCCAGCCAATGCTTCGGGGCAATGAGCAGTTCTTC	few	15	TRBV3-1	TRBJ2-1	.
CASGKDSPRNPGELFF	TGTGCCAGCGGGAAGGACAGCCCAAGGAATCCCGGGGAGCTGTTTTTT	few	16	TRBV6-2/TRBV6-3	TRBJ2-2	.
CASSLDRVEVDTQYF	TGCGCCAGCAGCTTGGACAGGGTCGAGGTAGATACGCAGTATTTT	few	15	TRBV5-1	TRBJ2-3	.
CAISESGTGNSPLHF	TGTGCCATCAGTGAATCCGGGACAGGCAATTCACCCCTCCACTTT	.	15	TRBV10-3	TRBJ1-6	TRBD1
CASSMKRYTDTQYF	TGTGCCAGTAGTATGAAGCGGTACACAGATACGCAGTATTTT	.	14	TRBV19	TRBJ2-3	.
CASSVSGSTSGANVLTF	TGTGCCAGCAGTGTGAGCGGGAGTACTTCTGGGGCCAACGTCCTGACTTTC	few	17	TRBV2	TRBJ2-6	TRBD2
CATSSKGVTETQYF	TGTGCCACCAGCTCTAAGGGGGTTACAGAGACCCAGTACTTC	.	14	TRBV24-1	TRBJ2-5	.
CASTTSGGLALFF	TGTGCCAGCACCACCTCGGGCGGACTAGCTCTGTTCTTC	many	13	TRBV7-2	TRBJ2-1	TRBD2
CSARHRGLNYGYTF	TGCAGTGCTAGACACAGGGGCCTTAACTATGGCTACACCTTC	few	14	TRBV20-1	TRBJ1-2	TRBD1
CASSGLGEGITEAFF	TGTGCCAGCAGTGGACTTGGGGAAGGGATCACTGAAGCTTTCTTT	.	15	TRBV6-5	TRBJ1-1	.
CATSRARTRTETQYF	TGTGCCACCAGCAGAGCCCGGACTAGAACAGAGACCCAGTACTTC	.	15	TRBV15	TRBJ2-5	TRBD2
CASQHIGPLANEKLFF	TGTGCCAGTCAACATATAGGGCCCCTAGCAAATGAAAAACTGTTTTTT	.	16	TRBV7-8	TRBJ1-4	.
CSVQTTGLYDTQYF	TGCAGCGTTCAGACGACCGGGCTATATGATACGCAGTATTTT	many	14	TRBV29-1	TRBJ2-3	.
CASSFRLAGGRLNEQFF	TGTGCCAGCAGTTTTCGACTAGCGGGAGGCCGGCTAAATGAGCAGTTCTTC	few	17	TRBV6-5	TRBJ2-1	TRBD2
CASSLQGRAYEQYF	TGTGCCAGCAGTCTACAGGGGAGAGCCTACGAGCAGTACTTC	.	14	TRBV12-3/TRBV12-4	TRBJ2-7	TRBD1
CASSSSRQAPHEQYF	TGTGCCAGCAGCTCCTCCAGACAGGCCCCCCACGAGCAGTACTTC	.	15	TRBV7-9	TRBJ2-7	.
CASSHLGGDNEQFF	TGTGCCAGCTCACATCTGGGAGGGGACAATGAGCAGTTCTTC	once	14	TRBV18	TRBJ2-1	TRBD2
CASSLRDNQPQHF	TGTGCCAGCAGCTTACGGGACAATCAGCCCCAGCATTTT	many	13	TRBV7-2	TRBJ1-5	.
CASSPRPAEETQYF	TGTGCCAGCTCACCGAGACCAGCCGAAGAGACCCAGTACTTC	.	14	TRBV18	TRBJ2-5	.
CAVGGTDTQYF	TGTGCCGTTGGGGGCACAGATACGCAGTATTTT	few	11	TRBV12-3/TRBV12-4	TRBJ2-3	.
CASSLIWTGVEQYF	TGTGCCAGCAGCTTGATTTGGACAGGGGTCGAGCAGTACTTC	.	14	TRBV5-5	TRBJ2-7	TRBD1
CASDRGTGDGEAFF	TGTGCCAGCGATCGGGGGACAGGGGATGGTGAAGCTTTCTTT	few	14	TRBV2	TRBJ1-1	TRBD1